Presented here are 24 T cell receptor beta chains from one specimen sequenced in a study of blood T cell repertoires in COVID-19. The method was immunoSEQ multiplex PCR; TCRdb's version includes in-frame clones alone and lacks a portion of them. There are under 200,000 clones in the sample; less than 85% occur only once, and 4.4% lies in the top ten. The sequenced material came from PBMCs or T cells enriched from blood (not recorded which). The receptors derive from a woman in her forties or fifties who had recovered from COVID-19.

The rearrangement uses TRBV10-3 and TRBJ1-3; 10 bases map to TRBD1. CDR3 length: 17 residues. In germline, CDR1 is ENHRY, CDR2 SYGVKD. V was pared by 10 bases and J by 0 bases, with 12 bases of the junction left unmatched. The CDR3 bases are TGTGCCACAAGGACAGGGGGTTTTTCTTTCTCTGGAAACACCATATATTTT. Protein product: CATRTGGFSFSGNTIYF.

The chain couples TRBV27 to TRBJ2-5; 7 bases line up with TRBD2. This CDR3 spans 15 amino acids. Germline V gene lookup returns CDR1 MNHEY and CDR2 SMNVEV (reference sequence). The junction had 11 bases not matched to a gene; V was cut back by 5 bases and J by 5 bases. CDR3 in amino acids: CASSLTSVAGETQYF. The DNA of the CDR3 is TGTGCCAGCAGTCTTACTAGCGTGGCGGGGGAGACCCAGTACTTC.

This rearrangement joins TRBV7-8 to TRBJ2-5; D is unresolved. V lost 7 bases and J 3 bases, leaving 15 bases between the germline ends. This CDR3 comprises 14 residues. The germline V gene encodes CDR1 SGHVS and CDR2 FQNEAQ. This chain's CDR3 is CASTPPKQEETQYF. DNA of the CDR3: TGTGCCAGCACCCCACCCAAGCAGGAAGAGACCCAGTACTTC.

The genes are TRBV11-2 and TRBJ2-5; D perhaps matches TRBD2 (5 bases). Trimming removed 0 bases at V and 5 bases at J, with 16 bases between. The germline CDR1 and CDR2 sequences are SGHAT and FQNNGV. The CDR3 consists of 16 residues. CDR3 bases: TGTGCCAGCAGCTTAGATCTAACGCCTAGCAGGGAGACCCAGTACTTC. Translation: CASSLDLTPSRETQYF.

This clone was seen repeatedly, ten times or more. The CDR3 sequence: CASSSFRGGDEKLFF. CDR3 coding DNA: TGTGCCAGCAGCTCCTTTCGAGGGGGAGATGAAAAACTGTTTTTT. The chain has TRBV7-2 and TRBJ1-4; D perhaps matches TRBD1 (6 bases). Germline CDR1 and CDR2: SGHTA and FQGNSA. Trimming shortened V by 4 bases and J by 6 bases, and 15 bases separated the two germline ends. This CDR3 spans 15 amino acids.

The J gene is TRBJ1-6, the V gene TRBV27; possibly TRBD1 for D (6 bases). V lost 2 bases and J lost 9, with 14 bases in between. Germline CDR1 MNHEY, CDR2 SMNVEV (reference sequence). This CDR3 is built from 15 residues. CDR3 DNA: TGTGCCAGCAGTTTAGAAACAGGGATCGGTTCACCCCTCCACTTT. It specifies CASSLETGIGSPLHF.

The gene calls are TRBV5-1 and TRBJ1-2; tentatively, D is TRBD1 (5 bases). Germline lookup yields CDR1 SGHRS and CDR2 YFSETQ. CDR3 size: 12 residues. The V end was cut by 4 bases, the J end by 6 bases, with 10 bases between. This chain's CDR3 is CASSPGGDGYTF. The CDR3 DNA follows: TGCGCCAGCAGCCCCGGGGGAGATGGCTACACCTTC.

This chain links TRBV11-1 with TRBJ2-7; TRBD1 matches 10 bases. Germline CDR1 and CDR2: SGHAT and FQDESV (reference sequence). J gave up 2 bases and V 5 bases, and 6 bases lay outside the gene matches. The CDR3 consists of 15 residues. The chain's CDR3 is CASSRPGTGAYEQYV. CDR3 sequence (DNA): TGTGCCAGCAGCCGCCCCGGGACAGGGGCCTACGAGCAGTACGTC.

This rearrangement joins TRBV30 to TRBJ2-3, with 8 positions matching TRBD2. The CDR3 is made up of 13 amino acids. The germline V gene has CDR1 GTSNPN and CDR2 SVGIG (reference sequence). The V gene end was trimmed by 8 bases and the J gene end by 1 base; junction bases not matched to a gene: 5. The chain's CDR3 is CAVGREGTDTQYF. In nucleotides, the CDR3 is TGTGCCGTCGGGCGGGAGGGCACAGATACGCAGTATTTT.

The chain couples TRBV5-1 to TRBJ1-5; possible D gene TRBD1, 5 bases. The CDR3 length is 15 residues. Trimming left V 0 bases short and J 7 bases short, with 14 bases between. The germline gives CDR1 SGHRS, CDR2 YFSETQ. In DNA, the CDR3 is TGCGCCAGCAGCTTGGGCGGGACTACCAGGCAGCCCCAGCATTTT. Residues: CASSLGGTTRQPQHF. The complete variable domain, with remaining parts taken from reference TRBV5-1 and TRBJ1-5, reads KAGVTQTPRYLIKTRGQQVTLSCSPISGHRSVSWYQQTPGQGLQFLFEYFSETQRNKGNFPGRFSGRQFSNSRSEMNVSTLELGDSALYLCASSLGGTTRQPQHFGDGTRLSIL.

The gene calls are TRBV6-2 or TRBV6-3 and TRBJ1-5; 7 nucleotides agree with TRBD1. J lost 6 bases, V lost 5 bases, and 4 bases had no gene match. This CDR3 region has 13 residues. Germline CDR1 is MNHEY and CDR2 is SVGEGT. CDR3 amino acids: CASSIDRVQPQHF. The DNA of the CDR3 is TGTGCCAGCAGTATTGACAGGGTTCAGCCCCAGCATTTT.

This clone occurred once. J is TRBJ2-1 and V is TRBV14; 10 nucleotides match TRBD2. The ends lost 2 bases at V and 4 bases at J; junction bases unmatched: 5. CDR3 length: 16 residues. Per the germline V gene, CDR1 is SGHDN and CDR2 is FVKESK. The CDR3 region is CASSQSRTSGYNEQFF. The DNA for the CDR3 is TGTGCCAGCAGCCAAAGCCGGACTAGCGGTTACAATGAGCAGTTCTTC.

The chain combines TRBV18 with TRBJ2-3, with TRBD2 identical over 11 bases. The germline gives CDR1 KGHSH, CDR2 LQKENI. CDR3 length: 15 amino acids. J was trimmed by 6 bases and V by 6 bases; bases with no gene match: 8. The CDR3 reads CASSGTSGSSDTQYF. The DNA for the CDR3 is TGTGCCAGCTCGGGGACTAGCGGATCCTCTGATACGCAGTATTTT.

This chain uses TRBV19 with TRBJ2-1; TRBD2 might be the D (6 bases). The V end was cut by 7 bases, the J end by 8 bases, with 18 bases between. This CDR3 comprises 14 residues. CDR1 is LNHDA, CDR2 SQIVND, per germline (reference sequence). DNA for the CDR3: TGTGCCAGTACCCAGGGACTCCTCTTGGATGAGCAGTTCTTC. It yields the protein CASTQGLLLDEQFF.

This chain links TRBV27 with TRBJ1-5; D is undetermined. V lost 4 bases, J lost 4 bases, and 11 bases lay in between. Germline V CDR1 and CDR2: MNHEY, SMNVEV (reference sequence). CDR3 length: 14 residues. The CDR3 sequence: CASSSGRPNQPQHF. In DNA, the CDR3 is TGTGCCAGCAGTTCCGGGAGGCCAAATCAGCCCCAGCATTTT.

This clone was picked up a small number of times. The CDR3 region is CASSPVAGLGQPQHF. The CDR3 bases are TGTGCCAGCAGTCCCGTGGCAGGGCTCGGTCAGCCCCAGCATTTT. V gene TRBV28 combines with J gene TRBJ1-5; maybe TRBD1 (5 bases). In germline, CDR1 is MDHEN, CDR2 SYDVKM. Trimming took off 5 bases at V and 6 bases at J, with 17 bases between the two ends. The CDR3 loop spans 15 amino acids. Together with reference TRBV28 and TRBJ1-5, the CDR3 gives the full variable domain: DVKVTQSSRYLVKRTGEKVFLECVQDMDHENMFWYRQDPGLGLRLIYFSYDVKMKEKGDIPEGYSVSREKKERFSLILESASTNQTSMYLCASSPVAGLGQPQHFGDGTRLSIL.

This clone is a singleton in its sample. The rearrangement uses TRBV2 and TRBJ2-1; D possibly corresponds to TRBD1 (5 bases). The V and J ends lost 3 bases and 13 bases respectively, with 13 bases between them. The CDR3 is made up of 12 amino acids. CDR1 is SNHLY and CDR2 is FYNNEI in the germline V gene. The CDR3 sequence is CASSDSRARQFF. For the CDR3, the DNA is TGTGCCAGCAGTGATAGCAGGGCTCGCCAGTTCTTC.

The CDR3 loop reads CASSLKAPYEQFF. In DNA form, the CDR3 reads TGTGCCAGCAGCTTAAAAGCCCCGTATGAGCAGTTCTTC. The chain combines TRBV7-3 with TRBJ2-1; D is ambiguous. CDR3 length equals 13 residues. CDR1 and CDR2 (germline): SGHTA, FQGTGA. Trimming took 1 base from V and 8 from J, leaving 9 bases between them.

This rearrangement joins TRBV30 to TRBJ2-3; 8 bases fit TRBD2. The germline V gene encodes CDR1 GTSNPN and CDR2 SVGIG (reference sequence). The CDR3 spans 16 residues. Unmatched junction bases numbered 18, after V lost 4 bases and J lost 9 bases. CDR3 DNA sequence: TGTGCCTGGATAGCGGCTGCGGCGGGAGGACCGGGGACGCAGTATTTT. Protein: CAWIAAAAGGPGTQYF.

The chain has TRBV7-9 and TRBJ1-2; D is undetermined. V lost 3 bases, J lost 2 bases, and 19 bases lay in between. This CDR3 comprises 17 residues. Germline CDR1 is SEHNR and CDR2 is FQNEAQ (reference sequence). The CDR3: CASSLLGEQMPNYGYTF. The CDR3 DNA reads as TGTGCCAGCAGCTTGTTGGGAGAACAGATGCCCAACTATGGCTACACCTTC. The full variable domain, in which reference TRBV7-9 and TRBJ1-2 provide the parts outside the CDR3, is DTGVSQNPRHKITKRGQNVTFRCDPISEHNRLYWYRQTLGQGPEFLTYFQNEAQLEKSRLLSDRFSAERPKGSFSTLEIQRTEQGDSAMYLCASSLLGEQMPNYGYTFGSGTRLTVV.

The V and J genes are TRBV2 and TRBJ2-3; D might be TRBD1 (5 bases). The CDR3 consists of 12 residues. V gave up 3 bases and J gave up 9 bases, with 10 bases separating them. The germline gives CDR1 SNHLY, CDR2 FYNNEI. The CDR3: CASSDQGQTQYF. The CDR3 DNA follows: TGTGCCAGCAGTGATCAGGGTCAAACGCAGTATTTT.

The CDR3 coding sequence is TGTGCCAGCAGCTCCGGGGGGACAGGGGGGTACGAGCAGTACGTC. The encoded protein is CASSSGGTGGYEQYV. The chain couples TRBV6-5 to TRBJ2-7, with 11 bases identical to TRBD1. V trimming: 6 bases; J trimming: 4 bases; junction bases outside the gene matches: 8. Germline V lookup: CDR1 MNHEY, CDR2 SVGAGI. This CDR3 has 15 residues.

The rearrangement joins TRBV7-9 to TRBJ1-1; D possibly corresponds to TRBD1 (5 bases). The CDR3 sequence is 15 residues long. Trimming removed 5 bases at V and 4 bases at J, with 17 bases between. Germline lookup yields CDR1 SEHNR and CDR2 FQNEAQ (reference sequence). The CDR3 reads CASSPAGPGGTEAFF. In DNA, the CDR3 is TGTGCCAGCAGCCCGGCGGGGCCGGGAGGCACTGAAGCTTTCTTT.

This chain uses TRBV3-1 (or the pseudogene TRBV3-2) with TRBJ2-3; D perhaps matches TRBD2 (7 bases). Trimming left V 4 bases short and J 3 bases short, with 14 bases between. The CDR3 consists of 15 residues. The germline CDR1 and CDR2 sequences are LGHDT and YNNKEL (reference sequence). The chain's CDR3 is CASSRLGGETDTQYF. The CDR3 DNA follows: TGTGCCAGCAGCCGCTTAGGGGGGGAAACAGATACGCAGTATTTT.